Listed below are T cell receptor beta chains from one sample, sequenced in a study of OX40 agonist ivuxolimab in advanced cancers. The protocol was immunoSEQ multiplex PCR, while the TCRdb copy is restricted to in-frame clones and leaves out a portion. The data show tens of thousands of clones, 90% seen once. The starting material was CD4+ or CD8+ T cells sorted from blood, obtained in a trial of the OX40 agonist ivuxolimab. All receptors derive from an adult with an advanced solid tumor such as melanoma, head and neck, liver or kidney cancer. CDR3s include the opening cysteine and the closing phenylalanine or tryptophan.

TRBV11-2	TRBJ2-7	14	CASSSAGAGGEQYF
TRBV15	TRBJ2-1	16	CAARTSGRGLVYEQFF
TRBV7-2	TRBJ1-1	12	CASSLPRSEAFF
TRBV28	TRBJ1-1	14	CASTNGSPGTVAFF
TRBV28	TRBJ2-7	12	CASNIRGYEQYF
TRBV29-1	TRBJ1-5	12	CSVGTGGQPQHF
TRBV5-6	TRBJ2-5	16	CASSLPSANNQETQYF
TRBV29-1	TRBJ2-3	15	CSVVGGTDSTDTQYF
TRBV29-1	TRBJ2-3	12	CSVSDSTDTQYF
TRBV7-2	TRBJ2-7	15	CASSPWATSGYEQYF
TRBV28	TRBJ2-6	17	CASSYASLPSGANVLTF
TRBV9	TRBJ1-5	13	CASSVEGGKPQHF
TRBV5-1	TRBJ2-1	12	CASLDSYNEQFF
TRBV30	TRBJ2-5	15	CAWSVLGGRWETQYF
TRBV5-1	TRBJ1-5	10	CASTREPQHF
TRBV2	TRBJ2-7	13	CASSWNEGGPQYF
TRBV4-1	TRBJ2-7	13	CASSQERSWEQYF
TRBV5-1	TRBJ2-6	17	CASSLSGQGDGANVLTF
TRBV28	TRBJ2-1	18	CASSPSGTSGISYNEQFF
TRBV11-3	TRBJ2-1	15	CASSFRLSSYNEQFF
TRBV19	TRBJ2-7	16	CASSSQGPRSSYEQYF
TRBV29-1	TRBJ2-7	15	CSVRPGPLGGYEQYF
TRBV2	TRBJ2-1	13	CASSEVTYNEQFF
TRBV2	TRBJ2-5	14	CASTTSGRLETQYF
TRBV6-5	TRBJ2-3	15	CASSYSREGRGTQYF
TRBV20-1	TRBJ2-7	11	CRGASGGEQYF
TRBV19	TRBJ2-5	15	CASSLPGGTFGTQYF
TRBV13	TRBJ2-3	17	CASSPAPGSGSPDTQYF
TRBV19	TRBJ1-5	16	CASSIDLGNSNQPQHF
TRBV7-2	TRBJ2-1	16	CASSLGLADVYNEQFF
TRBV30	TRBJ1-1	15	CAWRRILILNTEAFF
TRBV5-1	TRBJ2-3	15	CASSLRTAGGHTQYF
TRBV27	TRBJ1-1	14	CASSKNLGNTEAFF
TRBV28	TRBJ1-1	15	CASSSQGAEDTEAFF
TRBV9	TRBJ1-2	15	CASSPLTGPIGGYTF
TRBV28	TRBJ1-1	13	CASSNLKGSSSFF
TRBV7-2	TRBJ2-5	16	CASSLSGTGSQETQYF
TRBV30	TRBJ2-7	13	CAGSGATPYEQYF
TRBV7-2	TRBJ2-7	13	CASSLGDIREQYF
TRBV10-3	TRBJ1-5	17	CAISVDGLSTGNQPQHF